Detailed here is one T cell receptor beta chain. V lost 2 bases and J 2 bases, leaving 11 bases between the germline ends. Looked up from germline, CDR1 is MGHDK and CDR2 is SYGVNS. This CDR3 spans 15 amino acids. This sample was taken from a study of blood T cell repertoires in COVID-19. Study in general: COVID-19 samples collected from the United States, Italy and Spain covered acute and convalescent phases. Nucleic acid was either cDNA or gDNA, and it came from T cells, B-cell-depleted T cells, or PBMCs.

The table came from immunoSEQ multiplex PCR; TCRdb's copy has only in-frame clones and leaves some out. This repertoire shows 200,000 to 300,000 clones, around 88% found once; its top ten account for roughly 2%. Sequenced sample: peripheral blood. This receptor was obtained from a man aged 25-45 years with active or convalescent COVID-19. This rearrangement joins TRBV25-1 to TRBJ2-3; D possibly corresponds to TRBD1 (5 bases). The DNA of the CDR3 is TGTGCCAGCAGTGAACGATCAGGGCTCACAGATACGCAGTATTTT. Translated: CASSERSGLTDTQYF.